Listed below are T cell receptor beta chains from one sample, sequenced in a study of shared T cell receptors in the human thymus. The assay was immunoSEQ multiplex PCR, and TCRdb's table has in-frame clones only and misses some. The repertoire holds a few hundred thousand clones, with over 90% as singletons. Sequencing input: thymocytes. The receptors were sampled from a human donor. Each CDR3 is given with its conserved first and last residue. A D gene is named only where the DNA matches it firmly. The size of a clone is reported for some rows only, either as once, few or many, or as a class for expanded clones.

v_gene	j_gene	d_gene	abundance	CDR3nt	CDR3aa
TRBV27	TRBJ2-5	TRBD2	once	TGTGCCAGCAGTCCAGGACTAGCGGGAGGTAAAGGAGAGACCCAGTACTTC	CASSPGLAGGKGETQYF
TRBV11-3	TRBJ2-7	NA	NA	TGTGCCAGCAGCCCCTCCGGTAGCGAGCAGTACTTC	CASSPSGSEQYF
TRBV27	TRBJ1-2	NA	NA	TGTGCCAGCAGTCCCCGGGAGGGGAACTATGGCTACACCTTC	CASSPREGNYGYTF
TRBV18	TRBJ2-7	NA	once	TGTGCCAGCTCACCTCGGGATCCCCCCCCCTACGAGCAGTACTTC	CASSPRDPPPYEQYF
TRBV6-1	TRBJ2-7	NA	NA	TGTGCCAGCAGTACCGGGTTGTACTCCTACGAGCAGTACTTC	CASSTGLYSYEQYF
TRBV4-2	TRBJ2-1	TRBD2	NA	TGTGCCAGCAGCCAAGATGGGGGGAGGGCGGCCAATGAGCAGTTCTTC	CASSQDGGRAANEQFF
TRBV20-1	TRBJ1-2	NA	NA	TGCAGTGCTTTGACGGGCTACACCTTC	CSALTGYTF
TRBV2	TRBJ1-1	NA	NA	TGTGCCAGCAGTGATTTCGGGTCAGGGATTGAAGCTTTCTTT	CASSDFGSGIEAFF
TRBV5-6	TRBJ2-1	NA	NA	TGTGCCAGCAGCGCTGGACGGGAAAGCTCCTACAATGAGCAGTTCTTC	CASSAGRESSYNEQFF
TRBV6-5	TRBJ2-7	TRBD1	NA	TGTGCCAGCAGTTATGCCCCCGGACAGGGGAAGGACGAGCAGTACTTC	CASSYAPGQGKDEQYF
TRBV5-4	TRBJ2-7	TRBD1	NA	TGTGCCAGCAGCTGGCCCGGGACAGGGGTTTTAGAGCAGTACTTC	CASSWPGTGVLEQYF
TRBV5-6	TRBJ1-2	NA	once	TGTGCCAGCAGCTTGAACTCTCACTGGGGCGGCTACACCTTC	CASSLNSHWGGYTF
TRBV11-3	TRBJ2-1	TRBD2	NA	TGTGCCAGCAGCCAGGTGGTAGCGGGAGTACCCAATGAGCAGTTCTTC	CASSQVVAGVPNEQFF
TRBV19	TRBJ2-7	NA	NA	TGTGCCAGTAGCACCCCAGGGACGGATTACGAGCAGTACTTC	CASSTPGTDYEQYF
TRBV5-1	TRBJ2-5	NA	NA	TGCGCCACCTTACTCGGTAGGGGGAGAGAGACCCAGTACTTC	CATLLGRGRETQYF
TRBV28	TRBJ1-2	TRBD1	NA	TGTGCCAGCAGTTCAGGGACAGGAAGCATTTATGGCTACACCTTC	CASSSGTGSIYGYTF
TRBV5-1	TRBJ2-3	TRBD1	NA	TGCGCCAGCAGCTCCGACCTTGACAGGGGACGGGAGAGGGAGACAGATACGCAGTATTTT	CASSSDLDRGRERETDTQYF